Listed below are T cell receptor beta chains from one sample, sequenced in a study of response to subunit inactivated influenza vaccine. TCRdb recomputed calls from the RT-PCR reads with MiXCR, one row per CDR3 protein. This repertoire shows 300,000 to 350,000 distinct CDR3 sequences, roughly 22% found once; its top ten account for approximately 10%. This specimen was PBMCs from blood, taken less than 22 months after vaccination. The receptor source for this set is a man in his fifties or sixties who received an inactivated influenza vaccine. Each CDR3 is given with its conserved first and last residue. The D gene is left open where the match is weak. Not all rows give a size; the values are once, few, many and, for expanded clones, a class.

>.|TRBJ2-3|TRBV20-1|TRBD1
TGCAGTGCTAGGAGGGACAGGCTAGATACGCAGTATTTT
CSARRDRLDTQYF
>few|TRBJ1-2|TRBV7-2|.
TGTGCCAGCCGCGGGCCCACTTCCTATGGCTACACCTTC
CASRGPTSYGYTF
>.|TRBJ2-1|TRBV7-2|TRBD2
TGTGCCAGCAGCGTTCTAGCGGGGGGCGGTGAGCAGTTCTTC
CASSVLAGGGEQFF
>few|TRBJ1-2|TRBV27|.
TGTGCCAGCAGTTTAACCTACCTGGAGGACGGCTACACCTTC
CASSLTYLEDGYTF
>few|TRBJ1-2|TRBV6-5|.
TGTGCCAGCGGACGGAGCTATGGCTACACCTTC
CASGRSYGYTF
>few|TRBJ2-1|TRBV5-1|TRBD1
TGCGCCAGCAGCGGGGACAGGGACGGCCATGAGCAGTTCTTC
CASSGDRDGHEQFF
>few|TRBJ2-1|TRBV28|TRBD2
TGTGCCAGCAGTTCACTGGAAGCGGGGGTCTACAATGAGCAGTTCTTC
CASSSLEAGVYNEQFF
>many|TRBJ1-1|TRBV29-1|.
TGCAGCGTTCGGGTCGGTGTTGCCGTGAACACTGAAGCTTTCTTT
CSVRVGVAVNTEAFF
>.|TRBJ2-7|TRBV5-1|.
TGCGCCAGCAGCTTGGGACCGACATTTTACGAGCAGTACTTC
CASSLGPTFYEQYF
>few|TRBJ2-4|TRBV7-9|.
TGTGCCAGCAGCGCCGAGGTGGGGGCCAAAAACATTCAGTACTTC
CASSAEVGAKNIQYF
>many|TRBJ1-4|TRBV29-1|.
TGCAGCGCCGACAGGAATGAAAAACTGTTTTTT
CSADRNEKLFF
>.|TRBJ2-7|TRBV27|TRBD1
TGTGCCAGCAGAATAGACAGGGTCCACTACGAGCAGTACTTC
CASRIDRVHYEQYF
>.|TRBJ1-4|TRBV4-1|.
TGCGCCAGCAGCCAAATGAGGGAGAATGAAAAACTGTTTTTT
CASSQMRENEKLFF
>few|TRBJ1-2|TRBV25-1|.
TGTGCCAGCAGTGACGGCCGAGGACTCTATGGCTACACCTTC
CASSDGRGLYGYTF
>.|TRBJ1-1|TRBV4-1|TRBD1
TGCGCCAGCAGAGGACAGGGCGCTTTCTTT
CASRGQGAFF
>few|TRBJ2-5|TRBV6-1|TRBD2
TGTGCCAGCAACTATGCCGGGACTAGCGGGAAGGAGACCCAGTACTTC
CASNYAGTSGKETQYF
>few|TRBJ2-7|TRBV5-1|TRBD2
TGCGCCAGCGCGGCGGGAGCCTCCTACGAGCAGTACTTC
CASAAGASYEQYF
>many|TRBJ1-4|TRBV4-3|.
TGCGCCAGCAGCCAAGTTTACAGGGAGGTTGAAAAACTGTTTTTT
CASSQVYREVEKLFF
>once|TRBJ2-5|TRBV4-3|.
TGCGCCAGCAGCCAAGACTGGGGAGTACAAGAGACCCAGTACTTC
CASSQDWGVQETQYF
>.|TRBJ1-1|TRBV5-1|.
TGCGCCAGCAGCACAAATCGGGACCAGGGCTCTGAAGCTTTCTTT
CASSTNRDQGSEAFF
>few|TRBJ1-5|TRBV4-3|.
TGCGCCAGCAGCCAAGATCTTAAGGCAGGCGGAGGTCAGCCCCAGCATTTT
CASSQDLKAGGGQPQHF
>many|TRBJ1-2|TRBV20-1|.
TGCAGTGCTCCTGCAGGGGTTTCAAACTATGGCTACACCTTC
CSAPAGVSNYGYTF
>.|TRBJ2-2|TRBV19|.
TGTGCCGCCCGGCTAGCCGGGGAGCTGTTTTTT
CAARLAGELFF
>.|TRBJ2-3|TRBV9|.
TGTGCCAGCAGCGTTCGGGCGGGGTACACAGATACGCAGTATTTT
CASSVRAGYTDTQYF
>many|TRBJ1-2|TRBV29-1|.
TGCAGCGTTGGGAACAGACAAGTAAACTATGGCTACACCTTC
CSVGNRQVNYGYTF
>few|TRBJ1-5|TRBV28|.
TGTGCCAGCAGTTTTGGTGCACACCCTAGCAATCAGCCCCAGCATTTT
CASSFGAHPSNQPQHF
>.|TRBJ1-1|TRBV12-3/TRBV12-4|.
TGTGCCAGCGGTGACGGGGTGAACACTGAAGCTTTCTTT
CASGDGVNTEAFF
>.|TRBJ2-3|TRBV7-7|.
TGTGCTAGCAGCTTAGGTCCAGAAAAAAGCACAGATACGCAGTATTTT
CASSLGPEKSTDTQYF
>few|TRBJ2-7|TRBV7-9|.
TGTGCCAGCAGCTACGGTGGGGCGGGGGAGCAGTACTTC
CASSYGGAGEQYF
>.|TRBJ1-2|TRBV14|TRBD1
TGTGCCAGCAGCCAAACCGGGACAGCCTATGGCTACACCTTC
CASSQTGTAYGYTF
>once|TRBJ2-3|TRBV20-1|TRBD1
TGCAGTGCTAGAGGTACCCGCCGGGACAGGACCGCAGATACGCAGTATTTT
CSARGTRRDRTADTQYF
>.|TRBJ1-1|TRBV27|TRBD1
TGTGCCAGCAAGGGGGCAGGGGGACACACTGAAGCTTTCTTT
CASKGAGGHTEAFF
>.|TRBJ2-5|TRBV5-4|.
TGTGCCAGCAGCTTGGGGATAAGAGGAGATTCTGAGACCCAGTACTTC
CASSLGIRGDSETQYF
>.|TRBJ1-4|TRBV25-1|.
TGTGCCAGCAGTGCCGGGACGGCAGAAAAACTGTTTTTT
CASSAGTAEKLFF
>few|TRBJ1-2|TRBV6-1|TRBD1
TGTGCCAGCTCCGGGACAGGGCGATCGTCGGGCTACACCTTC
CASSGTGRSSGYTF
>few|TRBJ2-5|TRBV4-2|.
TGTGCCAGCAGCCAAGATACCAGACTCGGTGAGACCCAGTACTTC
CASSQDTRLGETQYF
>.|TRBJ2-6|TRBV7-2|.
TGTGCCAGCAGATCCCGACAGTTCTCTGGGGCCAACGTCCTGACTTTC
CASRSRQFSGANVLTF
>.|TRBJ2-7|TRBV20-1|TRBD2
TGCAGTGCTAGTGTCAGCGGGAGACTGTACGAGCAGTACTTC
CSASVSGRLYEQYF
>.|TRBJ1-5|TRBV21-1|.
TGTGCCAGCAGCAGCCGGGACGGACTTGCGCCCCAGCATTTT
CASSSRDGLAPQHF
>.|TRBJ2-2|TRBV3-1|TRBD2
TGTGCCAGCAGCCAAAGTAGCGGGGGCACCGGGGAGCTGTTTTTT
CASSQSSGGTGELFF
>few|TRBJ1-6|TRBV4-1|.
TGCGCCAGCAGCCAAGGATTGAGTTCACCCCTCCACTTT
CASSQGLSSPLHF
>.|TRBJ2-5|TRBV6-1|.
TGTGCCAGCAGGACGCCTAGGAGGGACCAAGAGACCCAGTACTTC
CASRTPRRDQETQYF
>many|TRBJ1-1|TRBV4-3|TRBD1
TGCGCCAGCAGCCTAAACAGGGGCACGGAAGCTTTCTTT
CASSLNRGTEAFF
>.|TRBJ2-2|TRBV9|.
TGTGCCAGCAGCGTAGAAAATCCCCCCGGGGAGCTGTTTTTT
CASSVENPPGELFF
>many|TRBJ1-5|TRBV6-2/TRBV6-3|TRBD1
TGTGCCAGCAGTTCCGGGACAGGGTCCTTCTGGAGCAATCAGCCCCAGCATTTT
CASSSGTGSFWSNQPQHF
>many|TRBJ1-1|TRBV19|TRBD1
TGTGCCAGCTCACAGGGGCCTAACACTGAAGCTTTCTTT
CASSQGPNTEAFF
>few|TRBJ2-4|TRBV6-1|TRBD1
TGTGCCAGCAGTCCCAGGACAGGGCCGACCCCCATAGCCAAAAACATTCAGTACTTC
CASSPRTGPTPIAKNIQYF
>.|TRBJ2-2|TRBV5-1|TRBD2
TGCGCCAGCAGCTTGGCGGGACTAGCCAACACCGGGGAGCTGTTTTTT
CASSLAGLANTGELFF
>few|TRBJ1-5|TRBV4-1|TRBD1
TGCGCCAGCAGCCCCGGGACAGGGATTCTTAGCAATCAGCCCCAGCATTTT
CASSPGTGILSNQPQHF
>few|TRBJ1-6|TRBV4-3|TRBD1
TGCGCCAGCAGCCAAACTCGACAGGGTAGTTCACCCCTCCACTTT
CASSQTRQGSSPLHF
>many|TRBJ1-6|TRBV6-2/TRBV6-3|.
TGTGCCAGCAGTTACACCAGTCCCGTCGGGGCTACCGATGGAAATTCACCCCTCCACTTT
CASSYTSPVGATDGNSPLHF
>few|TRBJ2-7|TRBV12-3/TRBV12-4|.
TGTGCCAGCTCTCCGATCGGGCAGGGCCACTCCTACGAGCAGTACTTC
CASSPIGQGHSYEQYF
>few|TRBJ1-1|TRBV7-9|.
TGTGCCAGCAGCGCAGGGGAGAGGACTGAAGCTTTCTTT
CASSAGERTEAFF
>few|TRBJ2-7|TRBV20-1|.
TGCAGTGCTGAGACAGGAGTTGGCGACGAGCAGTACTTC
CSAETGVGDEQYF
>.|TRBJ2-7|TRBV14|.
TGTGCCAGCAGCCAGCAATACGCCGGGGAGCAGTACTTC
CASSQQYAGEQYF
>many|TRBJ2-1|TRBV20-1|.
TGCAGTGTTGGAATAGCGGACTCCTACAATGAGCAGTTCTTC
CSVGIADSYNEQFF
>.|TRBJ1-6|TRBV11-2|TRBD1
TGTGCCAGCAGCCCTGACCCGACAGGGGCTGGGAATTCACCCCTCCACTTT
CASSPDPTGAGNSPLHF